This entry lists 25 T cell receptor beta chains sequenced from one sample in a study of T cells after yellow fever vaccination. TCRdb itself ran the 5' RACE reads through MiXCR, one entry per CDR3 protein. This table has 250,000 to 400,000 distinct CDR3 sequences, 3.5% to 5% appearing once. Sequenced material: PBMCs, taken 15 days after the yellow fever booster vaccination. The receptors here all came from a man between 18 and 29 years old who received the YFV17D yellow fever vaccine.

This clonotype was counted ten times or more. V usage is TRBV7-2 and J usage is TRBJ2-1; D is tentatively TRBD1 or TRBD2 (5 bases each). Trimming removed 5 bases from V and 7 bases from J, with 15 bases in between. The CDR3 runs to 14 residues. Germline V gene data show CDR1 as SGHTA and CDR2 as FQGNSA. CDR3 sequence (DNA): TGTGCCAGCAGCCGAGGGGAGCTCTTGAATGAGCAGTTCTTC. This gives the protein CASSRGELLNEQFF.

There are a few counts of this clonotype. The V call is TRBV4-1, the J call TRBJ1-5; possibly TRBD1 for D (5 bases). V was shortened by 5 bases and J by 0 bases, with 11 bases between the two germline ends. Looked up from germline, CDR1 is MGHRA and CDR2 is YSYEKL. The CDR3 is 15 amino acids. Here the CDR3 reads CASSSQAHSNQPQHF. DNA of the CDR3: TGCGCCAGCAGCTCACAGGCGCATAGCAATCAGCCCCAGCATTTT.

This clonotype showed up many times. The chain employs TRBV4-3 and TRBJ1-2; the D gene is possibly TRBD1 (6 bases). Germline CDR1 LGHNA, CDR2 YSLEER. Trimming cost V 0 bases and J 5 bases, with 13 bases left between them. The length of the CDR3 is 15 residues. The CDR3 protein is CASSQEQGQLYGYTF. CDR3 nucleotides: TGCGCCAGCAGCCAAGAACAAGGACAGCTTTATGGCTACACCTTC.

This clonotype has more than one count but fewer than ten. This chain joins TRBV7-9 and TRBJ2-5, with no clear D. In germline, CDR1 is SEHNR, CDR2 FQNEAQ (reference sequence). Trimming removed 2 bases at V and 2 bases at J, with 9 bases between. The CDR3 covers 14 residues. CDR3 DNA: TGTGCCAGCAGCTTACCCCATTATCAAGAGACCCAGTACTTC. Translating gives CASSLPHYQETQYF.

This clonotype was counted only a few times. This rearrangement joins TRBV4-1 to TRBJ1-1, with TRBD1 as a possible D gene (5 bases). The V and J ends lost 0 bases and 3 bases respectively, with 5 bases between them. CDR1 is MGHRA, CDR2 YSYEKL, per germline. The CDR3 is 13 residues long. DNA for the CDR3: TGCGCCAGCAGCCAAGAGGGGGACACTGAAGCTTTCTTT. Protein sequence: CASSQEGDTEAFF.

This clonotype was recorded a few times. As DNA, the CDR3 is TGTGCCAGCAGCTCCAGGGGATCGGGTGAAGCTTTCTTT. It codes for CASSSRGSGEAFF. This chain uses TRBV7-8 with TRBJ1-1; tentative D call: TRBD1 (6 bases). V was shortened by 4 bases and J by 7 bases, with 13 bases between the two germline ends. Germline loops: CDR1 SGHVS, CDR2 FQNEAQ. CDR3 length equals 13 residues.

The genes are TRBV5-1 and TRBJ1-6; tentatively, D is TRBD1 (5 bases). Germline values: CDR1 SGHRS, CDR2 YFSETQ. The germline V and J ends were trimmed by 0 bases and 9 bases, with 25 bases remaining between them. This CDR3 is built from 19 residues. CDR3 sequence (DNA): TGCGCCAGCAGCTTGGCCCCCAGGGTCCGCGGTGGGGACGCTTCACCCCTCCACTTT. Its translation is CASSLAPRVRGGDASPLHF.

This chain connects TRBV5-1 to TRBJ2-6, with D perhaps matching TRBD1 (6 bases). Looked up from germline, CDR1 is SGHRS and CDR2 is YFSETQ. V gave up 3 bases and J gave up 2 bases, with 9 bases separating them. CDR3 length: 15 residues. Here the CDR3 reads CASSYTGTGANVLTF. CDR3 coding DNA: TGCGCCAGCAGCTACACAGGGACTGGGGCCAACGTCCTGACTTTC. Drawing the rest from reference TRBV5-1 and TRBJ2-6, the complete variable domain is KAGVTQTPRYLIKTRGQQVTLSCSPISGHRSVSWYQQTPGQGLQFLFEYFSETQRNKGNFPGRFSGRQFSNSRSEMNVSTLELGDSALYLCASSYTGTGANVLTFGAGSRLTVL.

In this sample, this clonotype turned up a few times. The V and J genes are TRBV7-9 and TRBJ1-6, with D unresolved. V dropped 2 bases and J dropped 8 bases, with 10 bases sitting between them. Germline CDR1 SEHNR, CDR2 FQNEAQ (reference sequence). CDR3 size: 14 residues. The CDR3 region is CASSLWGKDSPLHF. The CDR3, as DNA: TGTGCCAGCAGCTTATGGGGAAAGGATTCACCCCTCCACTTT.

This clonotype was seen a handful of times. This chain uses TRBV20-1 with TRBJ2-1; 7 bases map to TRBD2. The V and J ends lost 6 bases and 3 bases, in that order; junction bases with no gene match: 14. This CDR3 has 16 residues. Germline values: CDR1 DFQATT, CDR2 SNEGSKA (reference sequence). CDR3 loop: CSALERAGESYNEQFF. The CDR3 DNA reads as TGCAGTGCACTTGAGAGGGCGGGGGAAAGCTACAATGAGCAGTTCTTC.

This clonotype showed up many times. The V and J genes are TRBV7-8 and TRBJ2-6; D is possibly TRBD1 or TRBD2 (6 bases each). The CDR3 totals 15 residues. Germline CDR1 and CDR2: SGHVS and FQNEAQ. Trimming removed 4 bases at V and 4 bases at J, with 11 bases between. The DNA for the CDR3 is TGTGCCAGCAGCTCGGGGGCAGGAGGGGCCAACGTCCTGACTTTC. This gives the protein CASSSGAGGANVLTF.

Only a few counts were recorded for this clonotype. The chain recombines TRBV4-3 with TRBJ1-1, with D possibly matching TRBD1 (6 bases). Germline CDR1 and CDR2: LGHNA and YSLEER. The CDR3 loop spans 16 amino acids. Trimming pared 1 base from V and 2 bases from J, leaving 14 bases between. The CDR3 DNA reads as TGCGCCAGCAGCCAAGGCCTGAGGGGGATAAACACTGAAGCTTTCTTT. Translated, it gives CASSQGLRGINTEAFF.

This clonotype has a handful of counts. The chain links TRBV5-1 to TRBJ1-2; D not resolved. The CDR3 runs to 14 residues. Germline CDR1 and CDR2: SGHRS and YFSETQ. The V and J ends lost 4 bases and 7 bases respectively, with 17 bases between them. The CDR3 nucleotides are TGCGCCAGCAGCGTCGGGAACCCTATGGGTGGCTACACCTTC. Translation: CASSVGNPMGGYTF.

To note about this clonotype: Just one base apart from a much larger clone, this may be a read error. CDR3 nucleotide sequence: TGTGCCAGCAGCGTAGGGGTGGGGGCATACGAGCAGTACTTC. Translation: CASSVGVGAYEQYF. The J gene is TRBJ2-7, the V gene TRBV9, with D possibly TRBD1 on 6 matching bases. From germline, CDR1 is SGDLS and CDR2 YYNGEE. This CDR3 contains 14 residues. V was trimmed by 0 bases and J by 4 bases, leaving 11 bases between them.

The CDR3 here is CASSAIGPGSGEQYV. The CDR3 region has the DNA TGTGCCAGCAGTGCAATCGGGCCAGGCAGTGGCGAGCAGTACGTC. This sequence joins TRBV6-5 and TRBJ2-7; D is unresolved. Trimming cost V 5 bases and J 6 bases, with 20 bases left between them. The CDR3 is made up of 15 amino acids. The germline V gene has CDR1 MNHEY and CDR2 SVGAGI.

The chain carries TRBV5-4 and TRBJ1-4, with D uncertain. The V gene's germline CDR1 is SGHNT and CDR2 YYREEE (reference sequence). The ends were cut back, 4 bases at V and 7 bases at J, with 14 bases in the middle. The length of the CDR3 is 14 residues. The DNA for the CDR3 is TGTGCCAGCAGCCCCTCAGGCCTTAGTGAAAAACTGTTTTTT. This gives the protein CASSPSGLSEKLFF.

This clonotype occurred many times. This sequence joins TRBV7-2 and TRBJ1-1; no reliable D call. V lost 0 bases to trimming and J lost 7 bases, with 12 bases between them. The CDR3 is 14 residues long. The germline V gene encodes CDR1 SGHTA and CDR2 FQGNSA. The CDR3 DNA follows: TGTGCCAGCAGCTTAGCAAGCGGGCAGGTTGAAGCTTTCTTT. Its translation is CASSLASGQVEAFF.

In its sample, this clonotype was seen many times. The V and J genes are TRBV18 and TRBJ2-5; D not certain. The germline V gene has CDR1 KGHSH and CDR2 LQKENI. V was shortened by 0 bases and J by 3 bases, with 5 bases between the two germline ends. The CDR3 contains 13 residues. This CDR3 is CASSPPMEETQYF. CDR3 in DNA: TGTGCCAGCTCACCACCGATGGAAGAGACCCAGTACTTC.

The sample holds many counts of this clonotype. The rearrangement uses TRBV12-3 or TRBV12-4 and TRBJ2-7, with D tentatively TRBD2 (6 bases). CDR3 size: 14 residues. V lost 6 bases, J lost 0 bases, and 12 bases lay in between. CDR3 DNA: TGTGCCAGCAGCCCCCACGGGGGCTCCTACGAGCAGTACTTC. The encoded protein is CASSPHGGSYEQYF.

This clonotype was found many times. The chain couples TRBV7-2 to TRBJ1-1; D is undetermined. V was trimmed by 5 bases and J by 1 base, leaving 14 bases between them. This CDR3 region has 15 residues. The germline V gene has CDR1 SGHTA and CDR2 FQGNSA. In DNA form, the CDR3 reads TGTGCCAGCAGCGCCGTATTCTGGGGGAACACTGAAGCTTTCTTT. Amino acid sequence: CASSAVFWGNTEAFF.

This chain uses TRBV5-1 with TRBJ2-5; D possibly uses TRBD1 or TRBD2 (5 bases each). With 0 bases removed from V and 5 bases from J, the gap between germline ends came to 23 bases. The CDR3 is 18 amino acids. Germline V lookup: CDR1 SGHRS, CDR2 YFSETQ. The chain's CDR3 is CASSLAGALSRRGETQYF. The CDR3 DNA follows: TGCGCCAGCAGCTTGGCCGGGGCGCTGTCGCGAAGAGGGGAGACCCAGTACTTC.

V is TRBV7-8 and J is TRBJ2-5, with a possible D match to TRBD1 (6 bases). V was cut by 6 bases and J by 4 bases, with 15 bases left in between. The germline gives CDR1 SGHVS, CDR2 FQNEAQ. This CDR3 spans 14 amino acids. For the CDR3, the DNA is TGTGCCAGCAGGGTAGAGGGGGACGCAGAGACCCAGTACTTC. This codes for CASRVEGDAETQYF.

The count of this clonotype is one. This chain links TRBV12-3 or TRBV12-4 with TRBJ2-3; 10 nucleotides agree with TRBD2. Germline trimming cut 4 bases from V and 4 bases from J; bases unmatched to any gene: 8. The CDR3 extends over 16 amino acids. CDR3 residues: CASSYLSGGASDTQYF. The DNA of the CDR3 is TGTGCCAGCAGTTACCTGAGCGGGGGGGCCTCAGATACGCAGTATTTT.

For the CDR3, the DNA is TGTGCCAGCAGCCTCGACAGGGGCAAATCAAAGGTGGCCGGGGAGCTGTTTTTT. Encoded protein: CASSLDRGKSKVAGELFF. The rearrangement joins TRBV11-2 to TRBJ2-2; 8 bases match TRBD1. V shed 5 bases and J 6 bases; nucleotides not matched to a gene: 17. The germline V gene encodes CDR1 SGHAT and CDR2 FQNNGV. The CDR3 covers 18 residues. The full variable domain, its missing parts supplied by reference TRBV11-2 and TRBJ2-2, is EAGVAQSPRYKIIEKRQSVAFWCNPISGHATLYWYQQILGQGPKLLIQFQNNGVVDDSQLPKDRFSAERLKGVDSTLKIQPAKLEDSAVYLCASSLDRGKSKVAGELFFGEGSRLTVL.

At least ten counts were recorded for this clonotype. The rearrangement uses TRBV4-1 and TRBJ2-1, with 9 bases that match TRBD2. Germline trimming cut 1 base from V and 8 bases from J; bases unmatched to any gene: 9. This CDR3 contains 16 residues. The V gene's germline CDR1 is MGHRA and CDR2 YSYEKL. In nucleotides, the CDR3 is TGCGCCAGCAGCCAAGTGGTGGCGGGGGGGCCCTATGAGCAGTTCTTC. Its protein product is CASSQVVAGGPYEQFF.